This passage covers 3 T cell receptor beta chains from one sample sequenced in a study of T-cell memory formation after mild COVID-19. TCRdb itself ran the 5' RACE reads through MiXCR, one entry per CDR3 protein. The sample shows approximately 60,000 distinct CDR3 sequences, 9% to 9.5% of them seen only once. Sequences were obtained from PBMCs or a T cell subset sorted from them (not recorded which). The receptors come from a man aged 18 to 35 who had mild COVID-19 (a few samples of this study predate the infection). Cell type and time point are not known.

Only a few counts were recorded for this clonotype. The chain carries TRBV2 and TRBJ1-2; TRBD1 matches 9 bases. Germline V gene lookup returns CDR1 SNHLY and CDR2 FYNNEI. The ends lost 4 bases at V and 7 bases at J; junction bases unmatched: 10. This CDR3 contains 15 residues. CDR3 bases: TGTGCCAGCAGTGTAATACAGGGGGCATTTAGTGGCTACACCTTC. Amino acids: CASSVIQGAFSGYTF. Full variable domain (outside the CDR3, taken from reference TRBV2 and TRBJ1-2): EPEVTQTPSHQVTQMGQEVILRCVPISNHLYFYWYRQILGQKVEFLVSFYNNEISEKSEIFDDQFSVERPDGSNFTLKIRSTKLEDSAMYFCASSVIQGAFSGYTFGSGTRLTVV.

V gene TRBV7-2 combines with J gene TRBJ2-3; 11 bases map to TRBD2. CDR1 is SGHTA and CDR2 is FQGNSA in the germline V gene. This CDR3 contains 16 residues. Trimming cost V 0 bases and J 3 bases; bases outside gene matches: 2. The CDR3 spells CASSLASGGATDTQYF. CDR3 DNA: TGTGCCAGCAGCTTAGCTAGCGGGGGGGCTACAGATACGCAGTATTTT. Together with reference TRBV7-2 and TRBJ2-3, the CDR3 gives the full variable domain: GAGVSQSPSNKVTEKGKDVELRCDPISGHTALYWYRQSLGQGLEFLIYFQGNSAPDKSGLPSDRFSAERTGGSVSTLTIQRTQQEDSAVYLCASSLASGGATDTQYFGPGTRLTVL.

This clonotype has at least ten counts. The chain recombines TRBV5-1 with TRBJ2-5; 11 bases match TRBD2. V shed 4 bases and J 2 bases; nucleotides not matched to a gene: 10. Germline V gene lookup returns CDR1 SGHRS and CDR2 YFSETQ. The CDR3 length is 17 residues. The CDR3 DNA sequence: TGCGCCAGCAGCCGGATAGCGGGGGGGCTTAAACAAGAGACCCAGTACTTC. Protein product: CASSRIAGGLKQETQYF.